These 16 T cell receptor beta chains were sequenced from one sample in a study of early T cells in non-severe SARS-CoV-2 infection. Using its own MiXCR run on the 5' RACE reads, TCRdb lists one record per CDR3 protein. The sample consists of roughly 60,000 distinct CDR3 sequences, more than 7% of them appearing once. Sequences were obtained from whole blood. The receptor set was obtained from an adult who was a healthcare worker with PCR-confirmed SARS-CoV-2 infection or an uninfected control (not recorded which).

J is TRBJ1-1 and V is TRBV5-4, with a weak D call TRBD1 (6 bases). V was clipped by 0 bases and J by 0 bases, with 9 bases between them. The V gene's germline CDR1 is SGHNT and CDR2 YYREEE (reference sequence). The CDR3 covers 15 residues. The CDR3, as DNA: TGTGCCAGCAGCTTGGCTAGGGGGATGAACACTGAAGCTTTCTTT. It specifies CASSLARGMNTEAFF.

This clonotype came up a few times. The chain is built from TRBV19 and TRBJ2-4, with TRBD2 matching 7 bases. Losses at the gene ends were 6 bases for V and 0 bases for J; bases not matched to a gene: 8. The CDR3 totals 16 residues. Germline V gene sequence: CDR1 LNHDA, CDR2 SQIVND (reference sequence). CDR3 residues: CASSNWGGLAKNIQYF. CDR3 sequence (DNA): TGTGCCAGTAGCAACTGGGGGGGACTAGCCAAAAACATTCAGTACTTC.

The chain has TRBV3-1 and TRBJ2-7, with a tentative D call TRBD2 (6 bases). This CDR3 region has 16 residues. The germline gives CDR1 LGHDT, CDR2 YNNKEL (reference sequence). Trimming cost V 4 bases and J 5 bases, with 21 bases left between them. The CDR3 DNA follows: TGTGCCAGCAGCCTACGGGGGAAGGACCTCCGGCACGAGCAGTACTTC. It translates to CASSLRGKDLRHEQYF.

This chain joins TRBV18 and TRBJ1-5; possibly TRBD1 for D (6 bases). The CDR3 totals 15 residues. Trimming stripped 1 base from V and 8 bases from J, with 15 bases between. Germline CDR1 is KGHSH and CDR2 is LQKENI. The CDR3: CASSPRTGGGEPQHF. CDR3 sequence (DNA): TGTGCCAGCTCACCACGCACCGGGGGCGGAGAGCCCCAGCATTTT. Full variable domain (remainder filled in from reference TRBV18 and TRBJ1-5): NAGVMQNPRHLVRRRGQEARLRCSPMKGHSHVYWYRQLPEEGLKFMVYLQKENIIDESGMPKERFSAEFPKEGPSILRIQQVVRGDSAAYFCASSPRTGGGEPQHFGDGTRLSIL.

The gene calls are TRBV20-1 and TRBJ1-1, with 8 bases lining up with TRBD1. V shed 6 bases and J 0 bases; nucleotides not matched to a gene: 3. Germline CDR1 DFQATT, CDR2 SNEGSKA (reference sequence). The CDR3 loop spans 13 amino acids. The CDR3 DNA reads as TGCAGTGCCCCGGACAGGGTGAACACTGAAGCTTTCTTT. The encoded protein is CSAPDRVNTEAFF.

This clonotype was counted a few times. The chain carries TRBV5-6 and TRBJ1-2; the match to TRBD1 covers 8 bases. This CDR3 comprises 14 residues. Germline lookup yields CDR1 SGHDT and CDR2 YYEEEE. Germline trimming cut 0 bases from V and 13 bases from J; bases unmatched to any gene: 11. In DNA, the CDR3 is TGTGCCAGCAGCTTGGCTGCGCAGGGGGCCCGCCGCACCTTC. Translation: CASSLAAQGARRTF.

The sample holds many counts of this clonotype. V is TRBV10-2 and J is TRBJ2-7, with TRBD2 matching over 9 bases. This CDR3 is built from 14 residues. V was clipped by 5 bases and J by 1 base; unmatched bases: 3. Germline CDR1 and CDR2: WSHSY and SAAADI. The CDR3: CASSSREGSYEQYF. In nucleotides, the CDR3 is TGCGCCAGCAGTTCGCGGGAGGGGTCCTACGAGCAGTACTTC.

This sequence joins TRBV2 and TRBJ1-1; TRBD1 might be the D (6 bases). Germline lookup yields CDR1 SNHLY and CDR2 FYNNEI. Trimming pared 9 bases from V and 0 bases from J, leaving 11 bases between. The CDR3 is 13 residues long. The CDR3 spells CARRTDMNTEAFF. CDR3 DNA: TGTGCCAGAAGGACAGACATGAACACTGAAGCTTTCTTT.

This clonotype occurred many times. J is TRBJ2-1 and V is TRBV13; D not resolved. V was cut by 6 bases and J by 9 bases, with 12 bases left in between. The germline gives CDR1 PRHDT, CDR2 FYEKMQ (reference sequence). The CDR3 extends over 12 amino acids. This CDR3 is CASSLKRVEQFF. The CDR3 bases are TGTGCCAGCAGTCTCAAACGGGTTGAGCAGTTCTTC.

This clonotype was seen ten or more times. The chain employs TRBV29-1 and TRBJ2-3, with D uncertain. The V gene lost 2 bases and the J gene lost 4 bases, with 13 bases spanning the gap. The CDR3 contains 14 residues. Per germline, CDR1 SQVTM and CDR2 ANQGSEA. CDR3 bases: TGCAGCGTTGAAAAACCCCGCCGACCAGATACGCAGTATTTT. This translates into CSVEKPRRPDTQYF.

The CDR3 DNA is TGTGCCAGCTCACCAAGTGGCACAGGGGGATACAATGAGCAGTTCTTC. This gives the protein CASSPSGTGGYNEQFF. J is TRBJ2-1 and V is TRBV18; TRBD1 matches at 8 bases. Unmatched junction bases numbered 7, after V lost 2 bases and J lost 4 bases. The germline gives CDR1 KGHSH, CDR2 LQKENI. This CDR3 region has 16 residues.

This clonotype appeared many times. The chain recombines TRBV28 with TRBJ2-7, with 8 nucleotides matching TRBD2. CDR3 length equals 16 residues. The germline CDR1 and CDR2 sequences are MDHEN and SYDVKM. V trimming: 4 bases; J trimming: 5 bases; junction bases outside the gene matches: 13. The CDR3 protein is CASSSPSAGVGHEQYF. The CDR3 coding sequence is TGTGCCAGCAGTTCGCCATCAGCGGGAGTAGGCCACGAGCAGTACTTC.

This clonotype came up many times. The J gene is TRBJ2-3, the V gene TRBV7-8; a possible D gene is TRBD2 (6 bases). Looked up from germline, CDR1 is SGHVS and CDR2 is FQNEAQ. This CDR3 region has 17 residues. V was trimmed by 4 bases and J by 1 base, leaving 18 bases between them. CDR3 nucleotides: TGTGCCAGCAGCTCAGTGGGACTCGGCTCCGGCACAGATACGCAGTATTTT. Translation gives CASSSVGLGSGTDTQYF. Using reference TRBV7-8 and TRBJ2-3 for the parts outside the CDR3, the full variable domain is GAGVSQSPRYKVAKRGQDVALRCDPISGHVSLFWYQQALGQGPEFLTYFQNEAQLDKSGLPSDRFFAERPEGSVSTLKIQRTQQEDSAVYLCASSSVGLGSGTDTQYFGPGTRLTVL.

This clonotype was detected many times. This chain connects TRBV7-8 to TRBJ2-1; D remains unclear. The V and J ends lost 5 bases and 9 bases respectively, with 11 bases between them. Per germline, CDR1 SGHVS and CDR2 FQNEAQ. CDR3 size: 12 residues. This CDR3 reads CASSHGRTEQFF. As DNA, the CDR3 is TGTGCCAGCAGCCACGGCCGGACTGAGCAGTTCTTC.

There are a few counts of this clonotype. V is TRBV12-3 or TRBV12-4 and J is TRBJ2-5; weak D call: TRBD2 (5 bases). V dropped 6 bases and J dropped 1 base, with 12 bases sitting between them. This CDR3 has 14 residues. CDR3 sequence: CASRPSQIQETQYF. The CDR3 DNA sequence: TGTGCCAGCAGACCTAGCCAGATCCAAGAGACCCAGTACTTC.

This clonotype was seen many times. The chain joins TRBV20-1 to TRBJ2-1; D uncertain. The V gene's germline CDR1 is DFQATT and CDR2 SNEGSKA (reference sequence). The length of the CDR3 is 13 residues. V lost 4 bases and J lost 0, with 7 bases in between. The CDR3 coding sequence is TGCAGTGCTACGGTGAGCTCCTACAATGAGCAGTTCTTC. It encodes CSATVSSYNEQFF.